Below, 3 T cell receptor beta chains from the same sample are listed, as sequenced in a study of T cell clonotyping in hematopoietic cell transplantation. The repertoire was sequenced with immunoSEQ multiplex PCR; TCRdb's copy has only in-frame clones and lacks some. Among more than 15,000 clones, about two thirds were seen once, and the ten largest hold approximately 10%. The material was PBMCs, obtained 30 days after allogeneic stem cell transplant. The receptors were gathered from a male patient aged 50 or older who had an allogeneic stem cell transplant from an unrelated donor, so T cells may come from the graft donor. Some clones in this sample may be carry-over from other donors' samples.

This clone was observed a few times. The V gene is TRBV20-1, the J gene TRBJ1-2, with 7 nucleotides matching TRBD1. V shed 3 bases and J 8 bases; nucleotides not matched to a gene: 3. The CDR3 is 11 amino acids. Germline V gives CDR1 DFQATT, CDR2 SNEGSKA (reference sequence). The CDR3 spells CSASRGEGYTF. CDR3 DNA sequence: TGCAGTGCTAGCAGGGGGGAAGGCTACACCTTC.

This chain uses TRBV5-4 with TRBJ2-3; 9 nucleotides agree with TRBD2. Germline values: CDR1 SGHNT, CDR2 YYREEE (reference sequence). The CDR3 consists of 15 residues. V was clipped by 2 bases and J by 4 bases; unmatched bases: 5. The CDR3 nucleotides read TGTGCCAGCAGCTTTGGCGGGGGGGCCCCAGATACGCAGTATTTT. Translated, it gives CASSFGGGAPDTQYF.

The rearrangement joins TRBV9 to TRBJ2-1; D is unresolved. The germline V gene encodes CDR1 SGDLS and CDR2 YYNGEE. The CDR3 length is 13 residues. Trimming shortened V by 1 base and J by 8 bases, and 10 bases separated the two germline ends. The CDR3 sequence: CASSVSPVDEQFF. CDR3 DNA: TGTGCCAGCAGCGTAAGCCCGGTGGATGAGCAGTTCTTC.